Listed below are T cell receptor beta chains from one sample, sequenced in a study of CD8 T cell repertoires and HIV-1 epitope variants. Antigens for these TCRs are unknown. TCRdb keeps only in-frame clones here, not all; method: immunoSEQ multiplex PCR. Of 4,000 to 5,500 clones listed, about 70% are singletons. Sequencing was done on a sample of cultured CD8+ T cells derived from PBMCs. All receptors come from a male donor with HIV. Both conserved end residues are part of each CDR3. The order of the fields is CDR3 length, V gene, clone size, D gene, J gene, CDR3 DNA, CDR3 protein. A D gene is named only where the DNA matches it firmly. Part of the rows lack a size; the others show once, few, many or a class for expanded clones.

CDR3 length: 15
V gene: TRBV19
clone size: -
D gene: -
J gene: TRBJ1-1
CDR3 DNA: TGTGCCAGTAGTGATTACGGGGCTCTGAACACTGAAGCTTTCTTT
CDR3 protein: CASSDYGALNTEAFF

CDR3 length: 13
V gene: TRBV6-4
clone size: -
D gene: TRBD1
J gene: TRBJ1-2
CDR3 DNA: TGTGCCAGCAGTGGGGGACAGGTAGCTGGCTACACCTTC
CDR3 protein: CASSGGQVAGYTF

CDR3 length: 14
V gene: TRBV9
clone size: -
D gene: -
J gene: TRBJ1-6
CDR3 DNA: TGTGCCAGCAGCGTAGGACAGTATAATTCACCCCTCCACTTT
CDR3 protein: CASSVGQYNSPLHF

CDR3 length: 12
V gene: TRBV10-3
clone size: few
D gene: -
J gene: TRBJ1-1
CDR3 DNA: TGTGCCATCAGTGAAGGGGACACTGAAGCTTTCTTT
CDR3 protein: CAISEGDTEAFF

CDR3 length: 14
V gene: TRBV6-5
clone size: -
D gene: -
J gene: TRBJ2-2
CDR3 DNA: TGTGCCAGCAGTTCCAAGGGGGGGATCGGGGAGCTGTTTTTT
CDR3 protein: CASSSKGGIGELFF

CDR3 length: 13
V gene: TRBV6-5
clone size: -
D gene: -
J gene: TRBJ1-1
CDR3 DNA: TGTGCCAGCAGGTCCGGGCCGCACACTGAAGCTTTCTTT
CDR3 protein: CASRSGPHTEAFF

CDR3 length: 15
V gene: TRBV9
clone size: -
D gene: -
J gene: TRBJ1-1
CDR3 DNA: TGTGCCAGCAGCGTAGGCGCGGGGGTGAACACTGAAGCTTTCTTT
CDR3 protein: CASSVGAGVNTEAFF

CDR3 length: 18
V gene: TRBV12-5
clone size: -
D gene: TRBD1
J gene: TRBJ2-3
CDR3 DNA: TGTGCTAGTGGTTTGCAGACAGGGGAAGTTTTGGGCACAGATACGCAGTATTTT
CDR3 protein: CASGLQTGEVLGTDTQYF

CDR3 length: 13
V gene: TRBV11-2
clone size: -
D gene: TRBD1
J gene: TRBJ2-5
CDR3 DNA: TGTGCCAGCAGCCCGACAGGGGGAGAGACCCAGTACTTC
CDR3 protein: CASSPTGGETQYF

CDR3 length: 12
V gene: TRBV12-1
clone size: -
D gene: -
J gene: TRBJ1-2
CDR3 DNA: TGTGCCAGCATAACAGGAAGCTATGGCTACACCTTC
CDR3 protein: CASITGSYGYTF

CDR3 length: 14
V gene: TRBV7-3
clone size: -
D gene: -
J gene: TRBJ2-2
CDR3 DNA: TGTGCCAGCAGCCTGGAACAGAACACCGGGGAGCTGTTTTTT
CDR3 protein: CASSLEQNTGELFF

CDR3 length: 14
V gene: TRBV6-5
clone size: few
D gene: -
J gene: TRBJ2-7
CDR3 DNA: TGTGCCAGCAGTTACTCGTCGAGGTCCTACGAGCAGTACTTC
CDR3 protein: CASSYSSRSYEQYF

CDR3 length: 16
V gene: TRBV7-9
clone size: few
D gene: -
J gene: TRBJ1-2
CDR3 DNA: TGTGCCAGCAGCCACGCCGGAGTGGTTGGGCAAGATGGCTACACCTTC
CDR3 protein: CASSHAGVVGQDGYTF

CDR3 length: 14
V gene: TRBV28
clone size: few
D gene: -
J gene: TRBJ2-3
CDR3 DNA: TGTGCCAGCAGTCCGGTAGTAAGCACAGATACGCAGTATTTT
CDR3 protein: CASSPVVSTDTQYF

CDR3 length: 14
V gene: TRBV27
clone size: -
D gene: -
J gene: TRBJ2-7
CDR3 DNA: TGTGCCAGCAGTCTCCAGCAAAATGGTTACGAGCAGTACTTC
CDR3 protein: CASSLQQNGYEQYF

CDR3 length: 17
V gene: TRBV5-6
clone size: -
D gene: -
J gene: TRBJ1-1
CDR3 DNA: TGTGCCAGCAGCTTGGGCGGATTCTCTTTAATGAACACTGAAGCTTTCTTT
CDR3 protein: CASSLGGFSLMNTEAFF

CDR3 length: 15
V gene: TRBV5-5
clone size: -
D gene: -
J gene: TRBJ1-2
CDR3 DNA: TGTGCCAGCAGCTTGGAAGTAGGTCAGACCTATGGCTACACCTTC
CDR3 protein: CASSLEVGQTYGYTF

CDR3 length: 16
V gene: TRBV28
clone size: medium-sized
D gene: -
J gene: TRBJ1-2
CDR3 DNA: TGTGCCAGCAGTCTGGACCCGACAGATTTTAACTATGGCTACACCTTC
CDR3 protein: CASSLDPTDFNYGYTF

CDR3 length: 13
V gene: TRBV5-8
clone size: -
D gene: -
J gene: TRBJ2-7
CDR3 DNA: TGTGCCAGCAGCAGCGACAGGAGTTACGAGCAGTACTTC
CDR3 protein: CASSSDRSYEQYF

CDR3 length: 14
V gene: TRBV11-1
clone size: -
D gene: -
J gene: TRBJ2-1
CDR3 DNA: TGTGCCAGCAGCTTAGCGGGGCTCTCGGGGGTGCAGTTCTTC
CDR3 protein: CASSLAGLSGVQFF

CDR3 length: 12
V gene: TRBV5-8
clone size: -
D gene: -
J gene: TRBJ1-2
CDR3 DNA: TGTGCCAGCAGCTTGCGGGCGGGGGGCTACACCTTC
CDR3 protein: CASSLRAGGYTF

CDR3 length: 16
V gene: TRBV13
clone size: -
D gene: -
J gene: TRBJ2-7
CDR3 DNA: TGTGCCAGCAGCCGCGTTCGACAAGCAGCCGTGCGGGAGCAGTACTTC
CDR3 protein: CASSRVRQAAVREQYF

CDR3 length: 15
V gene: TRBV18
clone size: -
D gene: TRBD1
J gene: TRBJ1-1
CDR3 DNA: TGTGCCAGCTCACCGACCGACAGGGGATGGACTGAAGCTTTCTTT
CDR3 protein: CASSPTDRGWTEAFF

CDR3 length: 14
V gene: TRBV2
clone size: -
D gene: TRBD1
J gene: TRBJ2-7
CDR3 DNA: TGTGCCAGCAGTGAAGGGACAGGGACCTACGAGCAGTACTTC
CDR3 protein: CASSEGTGTYEQYF

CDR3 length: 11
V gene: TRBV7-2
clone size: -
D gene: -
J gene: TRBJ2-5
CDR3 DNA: TGTGCCAGCAGGTACCAAGAGACCCAGTACTTC
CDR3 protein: CASRYQETQYF

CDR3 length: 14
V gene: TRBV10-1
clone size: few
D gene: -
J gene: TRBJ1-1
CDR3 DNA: TGCGCCAGCAGTGAGTTAAACGGGAAGACTGAAGCTTTCTTT
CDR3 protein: CASSELNGKTEAFF

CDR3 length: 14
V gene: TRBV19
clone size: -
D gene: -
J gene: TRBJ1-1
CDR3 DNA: TGTGCCAGTAGTTATAATACAGCGAACACTGAAGCTTTCTTT
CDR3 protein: CASSYNTANTEAFF

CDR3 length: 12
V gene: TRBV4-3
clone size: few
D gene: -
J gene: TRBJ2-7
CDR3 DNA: TGCGCCAGCAGCCAAGATCGCTACGAGCAGTACTTC
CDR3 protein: CASSQDRYEQYF

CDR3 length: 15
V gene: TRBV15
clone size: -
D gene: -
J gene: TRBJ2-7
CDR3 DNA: TGTGCCACCAGCAGAGGGACAGCATCCAGGTACGAGCAGTACTTC
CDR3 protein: CATSRGTASRYEQYF

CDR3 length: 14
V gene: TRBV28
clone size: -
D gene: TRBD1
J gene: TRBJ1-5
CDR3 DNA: TGTGCCAGCAGTCTCGGACAGGGGACTCAGCCCCAGCATTTT
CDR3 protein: CASSLGQGTQPQHF

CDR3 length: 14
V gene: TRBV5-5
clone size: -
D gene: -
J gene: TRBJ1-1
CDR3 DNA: TGTGCCAGCAGCCGGGTGCGGGGGAACACTGAAGCTTTCTTT
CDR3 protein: CASSRVRGNTEAFF

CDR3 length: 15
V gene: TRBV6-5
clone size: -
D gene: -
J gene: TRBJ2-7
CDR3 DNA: TGTGCCAGCAGTTACTCGATTAGCGACCCCTACGAGCAGTACTTC
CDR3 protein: CASSYSISDPYEQYF

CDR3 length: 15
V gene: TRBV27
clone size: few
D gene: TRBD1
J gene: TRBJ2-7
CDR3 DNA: TGTGCCAGCAGTGTGGGACAGGGAAGCTCCTACGAGCAGTACTTC
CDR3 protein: CASSVGQGSSYEQYF

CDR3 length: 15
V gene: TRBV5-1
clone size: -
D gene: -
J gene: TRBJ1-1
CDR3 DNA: TGCGCCAGCAGCTTCAGACAACTTGGGAACACTGAAGCTTTCTTT
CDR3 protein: CASSFRQLGNTEAFF

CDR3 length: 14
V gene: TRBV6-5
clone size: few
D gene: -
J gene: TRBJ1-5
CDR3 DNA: TGTGCCAGCAGTGAATATCAGGGGAATCAGCCCCAGCATTTT
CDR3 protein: CASSEYQGNQPQHF

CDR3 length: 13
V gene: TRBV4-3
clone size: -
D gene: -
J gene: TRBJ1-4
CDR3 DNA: TGCGCCAGCAGCCAGGGGGGCCCTGAGGGACTGTTTTTT
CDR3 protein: CASSQGGPEGLFF

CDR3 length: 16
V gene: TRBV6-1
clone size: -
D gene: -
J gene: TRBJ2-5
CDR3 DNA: TGTGCCAGCAGTGAAGTCTCAATCAGGGGACAAGAGACCCAGTACTTC
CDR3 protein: CASSEVSIRGQETQYF

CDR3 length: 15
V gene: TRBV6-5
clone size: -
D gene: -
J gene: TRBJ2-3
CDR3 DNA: TGTGCCAGCAGTTACCGTCGTCAGTTGGGGGATACGCAGTATTTT
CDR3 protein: CASSYRRQLGDTQYF

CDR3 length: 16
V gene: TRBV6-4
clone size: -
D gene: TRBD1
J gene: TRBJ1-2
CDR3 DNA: TGTGCCAGCAGTGACAGCGGGACAGGGGCTTTCTATGGCTACACCTTC
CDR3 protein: CASSDSGTGAFYGYTF

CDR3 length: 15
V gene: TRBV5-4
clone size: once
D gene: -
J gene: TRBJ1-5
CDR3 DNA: TGTGCCAGCAGCCCCGGAGCAGATAGCAATCAGCCCCAGCATTTT
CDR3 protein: CASSPGADSNQPQHF

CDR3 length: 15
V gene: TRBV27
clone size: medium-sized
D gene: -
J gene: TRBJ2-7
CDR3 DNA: TGTGCCAGCCTCGAAGGACCAGGACCACTCTACGAGCAGTACTTC
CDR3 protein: CASLEGPGPLYEQYF

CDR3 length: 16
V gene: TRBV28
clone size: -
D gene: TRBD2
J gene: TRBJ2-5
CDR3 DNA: TGTGCCAGCAGGGATCCGGGACTAGCGGAGAAAGAGACCCAGTACTTC
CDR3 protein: CASRDPGLAEKETQYF

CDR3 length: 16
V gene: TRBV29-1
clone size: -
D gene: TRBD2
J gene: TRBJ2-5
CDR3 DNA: TGCAGCGTTGTATTCATCCAGCGGGGAGCGAAAGAGACCCAGTACTTC
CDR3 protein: CSVVFIQRGAKETQYF

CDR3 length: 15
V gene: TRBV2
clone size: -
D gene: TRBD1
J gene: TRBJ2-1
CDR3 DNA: TGTGCCAGCAGTGTCCGACAGGGGATCTACAATGAGCAGTTCTTC
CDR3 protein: CASSVRQGIYNEQFF

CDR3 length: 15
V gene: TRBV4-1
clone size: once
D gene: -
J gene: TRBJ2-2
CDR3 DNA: TGCGCCAGCAGCCAAGGGACTTCGAACACCGGGGAGCTGTTTTTT
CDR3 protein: CASSQGTSNTGELFF

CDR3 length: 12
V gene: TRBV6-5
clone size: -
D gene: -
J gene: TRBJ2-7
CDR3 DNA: TGTGCCAGCAGTTCGACAGCCTACGAGCAGTACTTC
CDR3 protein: CASSSTAYEQYF

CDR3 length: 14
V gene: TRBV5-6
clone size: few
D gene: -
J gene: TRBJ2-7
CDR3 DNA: TGTGCCAGCAGCTTGTCCGGGAGCTCCTACGAGCAGTACTTC
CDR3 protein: CASSLSGSSYEQYF

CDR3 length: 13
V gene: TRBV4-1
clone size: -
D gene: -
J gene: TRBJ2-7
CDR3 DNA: TGCGCCAGCAGCCTTAGAGAGGGCGTCGAGCAGTACTTC
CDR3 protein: CASSLREGVEQYF

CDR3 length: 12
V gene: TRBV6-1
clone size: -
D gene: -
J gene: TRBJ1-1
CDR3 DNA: TGTGCCAGCATTTCCCGAACGACAGAAGCTTTCTTT
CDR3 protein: CASISRTTEAFF

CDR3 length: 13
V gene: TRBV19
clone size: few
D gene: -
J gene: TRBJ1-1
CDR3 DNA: TGTGCCAGTAGTATAGACCGGACACCTGAAGCTTTCTTT
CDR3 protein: CASSIDRTPEAFF

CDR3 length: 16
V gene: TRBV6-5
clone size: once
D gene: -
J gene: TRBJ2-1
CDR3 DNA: TGTGCCAGCAGTTACTCGAACTTGGGGGATAACAATGAGCAGTTCTTC
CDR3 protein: CASSYSNLGDNNEQFF

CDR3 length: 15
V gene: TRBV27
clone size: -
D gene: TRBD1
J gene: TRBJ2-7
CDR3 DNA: TGTGCCAGCAGTTCGGGACAGGGGGATTCCTACGAGCAGTACTTC
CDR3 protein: CASSSGQGDSYEQYF

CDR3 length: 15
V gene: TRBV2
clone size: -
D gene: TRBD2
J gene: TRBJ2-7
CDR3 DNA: TGTGCCAGCAGTGACGAAGCGGGAGGTTCCTACGAGCAGTACTTC
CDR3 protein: CASSDEAGGSYEQYF

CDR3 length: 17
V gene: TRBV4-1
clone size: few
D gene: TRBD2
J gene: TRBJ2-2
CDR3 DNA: TGCGCCAGCAGCCAAGGACTAGCGGGGGGGACAACCGGGGAGCTGTTTTTT
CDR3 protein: CASSQGLAGGTTGELFF

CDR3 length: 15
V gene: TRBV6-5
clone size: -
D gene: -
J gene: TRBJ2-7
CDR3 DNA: TGTGCCAGCAGGCTGCGTCCCGGGACTCTCGGCGAGCAGTACTTC
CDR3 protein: CASRLRPGTLGEQYF

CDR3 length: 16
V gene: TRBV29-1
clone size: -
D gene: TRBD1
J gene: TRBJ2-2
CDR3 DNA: TGCAGCGTTGAAGCGACACAGGGGTGGGGGACCGGGGAGCTGTTTTTT
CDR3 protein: CSVEATQGWGTGELFF

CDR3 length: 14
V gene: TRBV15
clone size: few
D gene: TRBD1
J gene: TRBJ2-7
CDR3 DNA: TGTGCCACCAGCAGAGTTAGGGGGCCCTACGAGCAGTACTTC
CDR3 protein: CATSRVRGPYEQYF

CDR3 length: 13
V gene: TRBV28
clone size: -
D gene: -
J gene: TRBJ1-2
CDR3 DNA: TGTGCCAGCAGTTTTCTGCCAGGATCTGGCTACACCTTC
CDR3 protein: CASSFLPGSGYTF